This entry is about one T cell receptor beta chain. Its cognate antigen is unknown. Produced via immunoSEQ multiplex PCR; TCRdb's table is partial and in-frame only. In the table there are hundreds of thousands of clones, approximately 88% of which are singletons. This sample stems from a study of cytomegalovirus exposure and HLA in healthy donors. Study results and caveats: The study flagged some 170 TCR beta chains as cytomegalovirus-associated. A later analysis found first-cohort TCR clusters tended to co-occur in the 100 to 150 validation repertoires. Through in vitro validation, a few CMV-associated chains were shown to be specific for CMV antigens.

Trimming at V came to 4 bases and at J to 0 bases, leaving 3 bases not matched to a gene. There are 15 residues in the CDR3. Germline CDR1 is SGDLS and CDR2 is YYNGEE. The clonotype comes from a woman in her twenties or thirties in good health and CMV-seropositive. Sequencing was carried out using PBMCs. This rearrangement joins TRBV9 to TRBJ1-1; 10 bases are a match to TRBD1. CDR3 sequence (DNA): TGTGCCAGCAGCAGGGACAGGGGCATGAACACTGAAGCTTTCTTT. Translated: CASSRDRGMNTEAFF.